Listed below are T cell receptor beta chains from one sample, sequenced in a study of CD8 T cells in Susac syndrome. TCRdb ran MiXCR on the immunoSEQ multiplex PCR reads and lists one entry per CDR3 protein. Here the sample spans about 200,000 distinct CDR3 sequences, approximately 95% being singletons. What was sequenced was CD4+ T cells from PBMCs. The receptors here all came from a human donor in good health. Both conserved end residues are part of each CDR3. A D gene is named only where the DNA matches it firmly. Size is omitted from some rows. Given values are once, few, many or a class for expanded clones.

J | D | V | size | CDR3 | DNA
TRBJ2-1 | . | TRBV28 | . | CASIRTGAYNEQFF | TGTGCCAGCATCAGGACGGGGGCTTACAATGAGCAGTTCTTC
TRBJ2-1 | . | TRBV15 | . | CATSRDLSSSIHEQFF | TGTGCCACCAGCAGAGATCTAAGTTCTAGCATTCATGAGCAGTTCTTC
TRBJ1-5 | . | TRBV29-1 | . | CSVVENNQPQHF | TGCAGCGTTGTAGAGAACAATCAGCCCCAGCATTTT
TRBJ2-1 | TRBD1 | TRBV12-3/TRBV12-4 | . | CASSARTGLEANEQFF | TGTGCCAGCAGTGCCCGGACAGGGCTAGAGGCCAATGAGCAGTTCTTC
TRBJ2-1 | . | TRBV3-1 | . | CASGIDLYNEQFF | TGTGCCAGCGGAATAGACCTATACAATGAGCAGTTCTTC
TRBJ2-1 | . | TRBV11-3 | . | CASSARNRDNEQFF | TGTGCCAGCAGCGCCCGGAACCGGGACAATGAGCAGTTCTTC
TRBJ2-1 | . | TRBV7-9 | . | CASSLGTGKYEQFF | TGTGCCAGCAGCTTAGGCACAGGCAAATATGAGCAGTTCTTC
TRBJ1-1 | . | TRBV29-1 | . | CSVGRGTEAFF | TGCAGCGTTGGGCGGGGCACTGAAGCTTTCTTT
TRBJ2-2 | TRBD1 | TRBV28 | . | CASSRRQGRGELFF | TGTGCCAGCAGTCGAAGACAGGGTCGCGGGGAGCTGTTTTTT
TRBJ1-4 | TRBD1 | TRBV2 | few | CASSEDRDEKLFF | TGTGCCAGCAGTGAGGACAGGGATGAAAAACTGTTTTTT
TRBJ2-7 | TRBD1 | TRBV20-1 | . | CSARLGQGALYEQYF | TGCAGTGCTAGACTAGGACAGGGGGCTTTATACGAGCAGTACTTC
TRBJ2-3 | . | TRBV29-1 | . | CSVERDRPSRDTQYF | TGCAGCGTTGAGCGGGATCGCCCCAGCAGAGATACGCAGTATTTT
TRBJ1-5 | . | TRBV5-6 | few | CASSLQGDQPQHF | TGTGCCAGCAGCTTACAGGGCGATCAGCCCCAGCATTTT
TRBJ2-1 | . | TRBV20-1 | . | CSASQAPVDEQFF | TGCAGTGCTAGTCAAGCTCCTGTAGATGAGCAGTTCTTC
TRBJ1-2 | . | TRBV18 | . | CASSPVDSSLGGYTF | TGTGCCAGCTCACCCGTAGACAGCTCCCTTGGGGGCTACACCTTC
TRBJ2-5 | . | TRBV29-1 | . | CSVDRVQETQYF | TGCAGCGTTGACCGGGTGCAAGAGACCCAGTACTTC
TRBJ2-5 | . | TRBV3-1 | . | CASSQGHWETQYF | TGTGCCAGCAGCCAGGGGCATTGGGAGACCCAGTACTTC
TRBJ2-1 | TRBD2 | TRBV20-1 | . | CSARALAGMPNNEQFF | TGCAGTGCTAGAGCCCTAGCGGGCATGCCCAACAATGAGCAGTTCTTC
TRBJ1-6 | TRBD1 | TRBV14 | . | CASSRDRGSPLHF | TGTGCCAGCAGCCGGGACAGGGGTTCACCCCTCCACTTT
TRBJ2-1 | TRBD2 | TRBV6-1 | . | CASSNGLAGGDYGYNEQFF | TGTGCCAGCAGCAACGGGCTAGCGGGAGGGGACTATGGCTACAATGAGCAGTTCTTC
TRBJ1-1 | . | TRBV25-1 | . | CASSPWGRSTEAFF | TGTGCCAGCTCCCCGTGGGGGCGCAGCACTGAAGCTTTCTTT
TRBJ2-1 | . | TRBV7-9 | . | CASSLDGEQFF | TGTGCCAGCAGCCTGGACGGTGAGCAGTTCTTC
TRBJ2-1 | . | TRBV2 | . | CATLEGSYNEQFF | TGTGCCACACTAGAGGGTTCCTACAATGAGCAGTTCTTC
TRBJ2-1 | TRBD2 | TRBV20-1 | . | CSALSGTSGGPAYNEQFF | TGCAGTGCACTTTCCGGGACTAGCGGGGGCCCCGCCTACAATGAGCAGTTCTTC
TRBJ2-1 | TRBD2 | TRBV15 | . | CATSPRSGGEQFF | TGTGCCACCAGCCCACGTAGCGGGGGTGAGCAGTTCTTC
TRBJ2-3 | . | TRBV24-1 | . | CATSGRGSGDTQYF | TGTGCCACCAGCGGAAGGGGATCGGGAGATACGCAGTATTTT